This TCR beta chain was obtained from a study of blood T cell repertoires in COVID-19. In the study overall: COVID-19 samples collected from the United States, Italy and Spain covered acute and convalescent phases. PBMCs, B-cell-depleted T cells, or T cells were the source of the cDNA or gDNA that made up the material.

The authors' processing: Using reference gene primer amplification, nucleated cell counts were estimated. Sequenced by immunoSEQ multiplex PCR; TCRdb stores in-frame clones only, minus some. D and trimming come from the DNA, and the V and J calls and clone size come from that table. The profile shows 90,000 or so clones, 75% to 90% of them singletons. The trim removed 0 bases at V and 7 bases at J, leaving 11 bases unmatched. This CDR3 contains 18 residues. Germline-derived CDR1 and CDR2 are SGHRS and YFSETQ. The sequence came from a man aged 55 to 70 with acute or convalescent COVID-19. This sequence joins TRBV5-1 and TRBJ2-1; 12 bases line up with TRBD2. Sequencing input: peripheral blood. CDR3 residues: CASSLAPSGRAVRNEQFF. The CDR3 DNA is TGCGCCAGCAGCTTGGCTCCTAGCGGGAGGGCCGTTAGGAATGAGCAGTTCTTC.